Listed here are 4 T cell receptor beta chains from one sample, sequenced in a study of cytomegalovirus exposure and HLA in healthy donors. TCRdb keeps only in-frame clones here, not all; method: immunoSEQ multiplex PCR. The sample holds roughly 130,000 clones, 80% to 90% seen once. The specimen was PBMCs. The receptors derive from a man younger than 30 in good health and CMV-seronegative.

V and J are TRBV5-1 and TRBJ1-6; TRBD1 is a possible D gene (5 bases). Germline V gene data show CDR1 as SGHRS and CDR2 as YFSETQ. Trimming took 0 bases from V and 9 from J, leaving 28 bases between them. The CDR3 runs to 20 residues. The CDR3 spells CASSLGGTQGMTAGSSPLHF. The CDR3 DNA follows: TGCGCCAGCAGCTTGGGGGGAACCCAGGGTATGACGGCCGGGAGTTCACCCCTCCACTTT.

V is TRBV4-2 and J is TRBJ2-2, with 7 nucleotides matching TRBD2. Germline V gene data show CDR1 as LGHNA and CDR2 as YNFKEQ. This CDR3 is built from 16 residues. V dropped 1 base and J dropped 9; count of bases not matched to a gene: 11. CDR3 region: CASSQGWTSEFRELFF. DNA of the CDR3: TGTGCCAGCAGCCAAGGTTGGACTAGTGAGTTTCGGGAGCTGTTTTTT.

This chain links TRBV28 with TRBJ2-3; 7 bases align to TRBD1. The CDR3 sequence is 19 residues long. Per germline, CDR1 MDHEN and CDR2 SYDVKM. With 5 bases clipped from V and 4 bases from J, the junction kept 21 bases outside the gene matches. The CDR3 sequence is CASSRWRQGVLRGADTQYF. CDR3 DNA: TGTGCCAGCAGTCGATGGCGGCAGGGGGTCCTAAGAGGAGCAGATACGCAGTATTTT.

The rearrangement links TRBV27 to TRBJ2-7; 8 positions agree with TRBD1. The CDR3 spans 16 residues. The trim removed 2 bases at V and 5 bases at J, leaving 11 bases unmatched. Germline values: CDR1 MNHEY, CDR2 SMNVEV (reference sequence). The CDR3 spells CASSLTPDRGINEQYF. In DNA, the CDR3 is TGTGCCAGCAGTTTAACCCCCGACAGGGGTATTAACGAGCAGTACTTC.